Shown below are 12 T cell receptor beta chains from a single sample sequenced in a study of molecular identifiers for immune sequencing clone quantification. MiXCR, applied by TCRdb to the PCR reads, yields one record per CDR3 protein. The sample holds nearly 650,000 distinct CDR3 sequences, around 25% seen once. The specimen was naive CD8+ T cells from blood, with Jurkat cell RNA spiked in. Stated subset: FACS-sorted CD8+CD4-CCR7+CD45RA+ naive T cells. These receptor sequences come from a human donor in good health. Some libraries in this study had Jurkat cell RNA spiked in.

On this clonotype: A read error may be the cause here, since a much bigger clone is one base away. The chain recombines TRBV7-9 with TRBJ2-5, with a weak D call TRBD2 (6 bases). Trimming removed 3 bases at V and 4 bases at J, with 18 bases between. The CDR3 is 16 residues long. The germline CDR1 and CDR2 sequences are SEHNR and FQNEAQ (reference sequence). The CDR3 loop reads CASSFSWEDHRETQYF. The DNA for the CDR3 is TGTGCCAGCAGCTTCTCGTGGGAGGACCATAGAGAGACCCAGTACTTC.

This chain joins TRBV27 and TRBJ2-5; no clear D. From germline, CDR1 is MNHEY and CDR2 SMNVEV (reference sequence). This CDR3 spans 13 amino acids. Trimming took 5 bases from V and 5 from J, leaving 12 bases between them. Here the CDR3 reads CASSMSSWETQYF. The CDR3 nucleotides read TGTGCCAGCAGTATGTCCTCTTGGGAGACCCAGTACTTC.

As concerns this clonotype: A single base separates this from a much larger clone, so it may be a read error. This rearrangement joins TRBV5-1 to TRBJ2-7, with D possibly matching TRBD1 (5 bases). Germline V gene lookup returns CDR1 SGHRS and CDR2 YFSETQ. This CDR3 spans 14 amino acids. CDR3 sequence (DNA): TGCGCCAGCAGACGGATGTGGGGCTCCCACGAGCAGTACTTC. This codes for CASRRMWGSHEQYF.

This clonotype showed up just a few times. The CDR3 here is CASSPNSKDTQYF. The CDR3 DNA sequence: TGTGCCAGCTCACCAAACTCAAAAGATACGCAGTATTTT. The V gene is TRBV18, the J gene TRBJ2-3, with D uncertain. CDR3 length: 13 residues. Germline CDR1 reads KGHSH; CDR2 reads LQKENI. V lost 2 bases and J 5 bases, leaving 8 bases between the germline ends.

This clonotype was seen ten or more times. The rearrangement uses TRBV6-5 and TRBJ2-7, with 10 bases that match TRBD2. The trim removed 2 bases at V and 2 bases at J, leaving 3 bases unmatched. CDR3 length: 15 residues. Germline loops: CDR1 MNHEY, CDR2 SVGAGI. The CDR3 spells CASSYTGTSAYEQYF. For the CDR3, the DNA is TGTGCCAGCAGTTACACTGGGACTAGCGCCTACGAGCAGTACTTC.

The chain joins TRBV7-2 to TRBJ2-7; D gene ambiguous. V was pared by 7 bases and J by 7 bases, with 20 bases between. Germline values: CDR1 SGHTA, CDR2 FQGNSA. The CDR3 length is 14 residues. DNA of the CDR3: TGTGCCAGCACCGAGCGCCTTACCCCTCGGGAGCAGTACTTC. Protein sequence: CASTERLTPREQYF.

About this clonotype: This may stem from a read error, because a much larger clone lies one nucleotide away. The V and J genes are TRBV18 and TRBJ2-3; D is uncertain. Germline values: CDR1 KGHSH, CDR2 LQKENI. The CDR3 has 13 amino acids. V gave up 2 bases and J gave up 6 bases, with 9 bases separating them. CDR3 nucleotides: TGTGCCAGCTCACCAACCCCGAGGGATACGCAGTATTTT. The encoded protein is CASSPTPRDTQYF. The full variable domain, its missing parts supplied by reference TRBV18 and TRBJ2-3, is NAGVMQNPRHLVRRRGQEARLRCSPMKGHSHVYWYRQLPEEGLKFMVYLQKENIIDESGMPKERFSAEFPKEGPSILRIQQVVRGDSAAYFCASSPTPRDTQYFGPGTRLTVL.

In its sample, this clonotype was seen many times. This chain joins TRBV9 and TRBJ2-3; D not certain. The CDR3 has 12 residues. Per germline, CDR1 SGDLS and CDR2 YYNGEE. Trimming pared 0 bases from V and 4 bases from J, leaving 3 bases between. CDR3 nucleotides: TGTGCCAGCAGCGTAGACTCAGATACGCAGTATTTT. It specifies CASSVDSDTQYF. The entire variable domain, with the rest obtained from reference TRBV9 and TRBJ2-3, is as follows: DSGVTQTPKHLITATGQRVTLRCSPRSGDLSVYWYQQSLDQGLQFLIQYYNGEERAKGNILERFSAQQFPDLHSELNLSSLELGDSALYFCASSVDSDTQYFGPGTRLTVL.

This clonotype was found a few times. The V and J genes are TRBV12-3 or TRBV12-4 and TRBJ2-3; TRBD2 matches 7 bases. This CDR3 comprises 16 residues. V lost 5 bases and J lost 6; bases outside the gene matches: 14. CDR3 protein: CASSRSLGGGLDTQYF. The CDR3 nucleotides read TGTGCCAGCAGTAGGAGCTTGGGGGGGGGGTTGGATACGCAGTATTTT.

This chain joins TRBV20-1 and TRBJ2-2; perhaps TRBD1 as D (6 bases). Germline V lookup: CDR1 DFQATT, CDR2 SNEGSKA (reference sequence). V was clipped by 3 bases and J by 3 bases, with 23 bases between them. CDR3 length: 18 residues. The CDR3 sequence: CSASPGDTIRRDTGELFF. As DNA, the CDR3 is TGCAGTGCTAGCCCCGGGGACACTATCAGACGGGACACCGGGGAGCTGTTTTTT.

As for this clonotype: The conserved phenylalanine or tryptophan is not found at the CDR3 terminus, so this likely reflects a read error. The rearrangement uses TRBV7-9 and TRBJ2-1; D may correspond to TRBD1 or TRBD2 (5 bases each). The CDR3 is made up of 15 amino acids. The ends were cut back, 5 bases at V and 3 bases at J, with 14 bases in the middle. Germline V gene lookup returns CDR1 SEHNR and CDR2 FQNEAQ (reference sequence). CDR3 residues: CASSLRDGYYNEQFL. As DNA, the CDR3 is TGTGCCAGCAGCCTCCGGGACGGTTACTACAATGAGCAGTTCCTC.

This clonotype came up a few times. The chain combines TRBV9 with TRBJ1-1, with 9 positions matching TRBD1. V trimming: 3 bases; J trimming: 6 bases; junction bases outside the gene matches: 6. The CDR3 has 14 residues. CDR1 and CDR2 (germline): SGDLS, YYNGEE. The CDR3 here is CASSAGQGSAEAFF. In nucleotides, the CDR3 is TGTGCCAGCAGCGCGGGACAGGGAAGCGCTGAAGCTTTCTTT.